Listed here are 12 T cell receptor beta chains from one sample, sequenced in a study of T-cell reconstitution after alpha-beta-depleted transplantation in children. Unique molecular identifiers were incorporated into the prepared TCRbeta library. TCRdb reprocessed the PCR reads via MiXCR and lists one record per CDR3 protein. The sample shows about 1,000,000 distinct CDR3 sequences, about 26% of them seen only once. The sample here was PBMCs, mostly from graft donor cells, taken 360 days after TCRalphabeta/CD19-depleted stem cell transplant. The origin of the receptors is a boy under three years old who had a stem cell transplant for SCID, so the T cells may come from the graft donor.

This clonotype was detected ten times or more. The V call is TRBV5-1, the J call TRBJ2-5; no firm D call. This CDR3 spans 13 amino acids. V was trimmed by 2 bases and J by 2 bases, leaving 7 bases between them. CDR1 SGHRS and CDR2 YFSETQ come from the germline V gene. CDR3 in amino acids: CASSFNLQETQYF. The CDR3 DNA reads TGCGCCAGCAGCTTTAACCTACAAGAGACCCAGTACTTC.

This clonotype was counted between two and nine times. This rearrangement joins TRBV7-8 to TRBJ2-4; the D is unclear. Trimming left V 5 bases short and J 7 bases short, with 9 bases between. Germline V CDR1 and CDR2: SGHVS, FQNEAQ. The CDR3 runs to 12 residues. Here the CDR3 reads CASSEGRNIQYF. In DNA form, the CDR3 reads TGTGCCAGCAGCGAAGGGCGGAACATTCAGTACTTC.

This clonotype came up a few times. The chain links TRBV28 to TRBJ2-1, with 7 bases fitting TRBD2. The germline CDR1 and CDR2 sequences are MDHEN and SYDVKM. The junction had 5 bases not matched to a gene; V was cut back by 3 bases and J by 3 bases. This CDR3 has 15 residues. The CDR3 sequence: CASSFAGVNYNEQFF. CDR3 DNA: TGTGCCAGCAGTTTCGCGGGGGTGAACTACAATGAGCAGTTCTTC.

This chain links TRBV4-1 with TRBJ2-7; D not certain. CDR3 length equals 14 residues. Germline lookup yields CDR1 MGHRA and CDR2 YSYEKL. Trimming took 0 bases from V and 0 from J, leaving 6 bases between them. In DNA form, the CDR3 reads TGCGCCAGCAGCCAAGATCCTTCCTCCTACGAGCAGTACTTC. This encodes CASSQDPSSYEQYF.

This clonotype was detected only a few times. The chain joins TRBV7-8 to TRBJ2-3; TRBD2 is a possible D gene (5 bases). Trimming stripped 2 bases from V and 2 bases from J, with 8 bases between. Germline values: CDR1 SGHVS, CDR2 FQNEAQ. This CDR3 region has 14 residues. CDR3 sequence (DNA): TGTGCCAGCAGCTTATTGGAGGCCACAGATACGCAGTATTTT. It yields the protein CASSLLEATDTQYF.

This chain links TRBV3-1 with TRBJ2-4; D not resolved. The length of the CDR3 is 13 residues. Per the germline V gene, CDR1 is LGHDT and CDR2 is YNNKEL (reference sequence). V lost 4 bases and J 6 bases, leaving 10 bases between the germline ends. DNA of the CDR3: TGTGCCAGCAGCCCGGACGGAATAAACATTCAGTACTTC. This gives the protein CASSPDGINIQYF.

The CDR3 DNA reads TGTGCCAGCAGCTTATTATCCGGTTACGAGCAGTACTTC. It specifies CASSLLSGYEQYF. This rearrangement joins TRBV7-2 to TRBJ2-7; D ambiguous. The ends were cut back, 2 bases at V and 4 bases at J, with 9 bases in the middle. Per germline, CDR1 SGHTA and CDR2 FQGNSA. The CDR3 sequence is 13 residues long.

The chain links TRBV13 to TRBJ2-4; 15 nucleotides align to TRBD2. Trimming removed 5 bases from V and 1 base from J; junction bases left unmatched: 9. Germline-derived CDR1 and CDR2 are PRHDT and FYEKMQ (reference sequence). This CDR3 spans 19 amino acids. The CDR3 bases are TGTGCCAGCAGCCCGGGACTAGCGGGGGGACCGGGTGCCAAAAACATTCAGTACTTC. Amino acids: CASSPGLAGGPGAKNIQYF.

The gene calls are TRBV12-3 or TRBV12-4 and TRBJ2-7, with 8 bases aligning to TRBD2. This CDR3 is 17 amino acids long. The J segment lost 4 bases and the V segment lost 6 bases, leaving 17 bases of the junction unmatched. CDR3 nucleotides: TGTGCCAGCAGCCACCGGCGGGAGGACATTTCGAAATACGAGCAGTACTTC. It encodes CASSHRREDISKYEQYF.

This clonotype has at least ten counts. DNA for the CDR3: TGTGCCACCAGTGATTTAAGCGGACCCAACATAGAGACCCAGTACTTC. Its translation: CATSDLSGPNIETQYF. The gene calls are TRBV24-1 and TRBJ2-5, with D tentatively TRBD2 (5 bases). This CDR3 has 16 residues. From germline, CDR1 is KGHDR and CDR2 SFDVKD. Trimming stripped 1 base from V and 4 bases from J, with 15 bases between.

This clonotype came up many times. The gene calls are TRBV5-1 and TRBJ2-5; the D is unclear. The length of the CDR3 is 14 residues. Looked up from germline, CDR1 is SGHRS and CDR2 is YFSETQ. The V end was cut by 0 bases, the J end by 1 base, with 7 bases between. The CDR3 region is CASSLGLVQETQYF. The DNA of the CDR3 is TGCGCCAGCAGCTTGGGCTTGGTCCAAGAGACCCAGTACTTC.

This rearrangement joins TRBV12-3 or TRBV12-4 to TRBJ2-5; 11 nucleotides align to TRBD2. The CDR3 length is 16 residues. Unmatched junction bases numbered 13, after V lost 8 bases and J lost 5 bases. The CDR3, as DNA: TGTGCCAGCGGGAAAAGGCTAGCGGGGGGACAGGAGACCCAGTACTTC. Translating gives CASGKRLAGGQETQYF.